This TCR beta chain was recovered during a study of cytomegalovirus exposure and HLA in healthy donors. Overall study: The same platform as the roughly 630 first-cohort repertoires was used for the 130 or so validation repertoires, a later analysis reported. General observations from the study: According to the study, approximately 150 TCR beta chains were cytomegalovirus-associated.

TCRdb's table, derived via immunoSEQ multiplex PCR, lists solely in-frame clones and lacks some. This table has more than 130,000 clones, 70% to 90% appearing once. With respect to this clone: Antigen: not known.

Trimming removed 3 bases at V and 4 bases at J, with 6 bases between. The CDR3 is 11 residues long. CDR1 and CDR2 (germline): DFQATT, SNEGSKA (reference sequence). The V gene is TRBV20-1, the J gene TRBJ2-5; D is uncertain. Material: PBMCs. This clonotype originated in a woman between 18 and 29 years old in good health and CMV-seropositive. In DNA form, the CDR3 reads TGCAGTGCTAGGTTCCTAGAGACCCAGTACTTC. Translating it yields CSARFLETQYF.